This entry is about one T cell receptor (beta chain). CDR1 and CDR2 from the germline V gene are SGHNT and YENEEA. This CDR3 contains 14 residues. V lost 0 bases, J lost 5 bases, and 10 bases lay in between. Clones were sequenced by immunoSEQ multiplex PCR, and TCRdb holds only the in-frame ones, with some missing. The sample shows under 250,000 clones, around 82% of them seen only once. The data derive from a study of blood T cell repertoires in COVID-19. Whole-study context: Samples came from the United States, Italy and Spain, spanning acute and convalescent COVID-19.

The sequence came from a man aged 35 to 55 with active or convalescent COVID-19. This chain links TRBV11-3 with TRBJ1-1; no clear D. The sample taken for sequencing was peripheral blood. The CDR3 DNA is TGTGCCAGCAGCTTAGACCCGGGAGGGACTGAAGCTTTCTTT. Its translation is CASSLDPGGTEAFF.